This is a list of T cell receptor beta chains from one sample in a study of T-cell memory formation after mild COVID-19. Each CDR3 protein gets one entry after TCRdb re-called the 5' RACE reads with MiXCR. The table lists a few hundred thousand distinct CDR3 sequences, 20% to 25% of them singletons. Sequenced input: PBMCs or a T cell subset sorted from them (not recorded which). These receptors were taken from a man between 18 and 35 years old who had mild COVID-19 (a few samples of this study predate the infection). Cell type and time point are not known. The CDR3 runs from the conserved cysteine through the conserved F or W. The order of the fields is J gene, V gene, CDR3 protein.

>TRBJ2-1|TRBV18
CASSSQGAAANEQFF
>TRBJ1-1|TRBV24-1
CATTLEGRLDTEAFF
>TRBJ2-3|TRBV5-4
CASSIPGGDTQYF
>TRBJ1-1|TRBV24-1
CATSDSTRRSTEAFF
>TRBJ2-5|TRBV2
CASIRPARGTQYF
>TRBJ2-1|TRBV4-3
CASSQDRGGGNEQFF
>TRBJ2-5|TRBV7-2
CASTATGLIQETQYF
>TRBJ2-7|TRBV7-3
CASSLAGTSYEQYF
>TRBJ2-5|TRBV7-2
CASSRGTSGGARKTQYF
>TRBJ1-1|TRBV4-3
CASSPGTGSSPEAFF
>TRBJ1-2|TRBV5-5
CASSLGVAANGYTF
>TRBJ1-4|TRBV7-9
CASSLAGDVRGKLFF
>TRBJ2-1|TRBV5-1
CASSPRRTGAGNEQFF
>TRBJ1-2|TRBV3-1
CASSQAQGGHGGYTF
>TRBJ1-5|TRBV29-1
CSVGGGANQPQHF
>TRBJ2-5|TRBV5-8
CANAISNSGAETQYF
>TRBJ2-1|TRBV6-5
CASRLYRTSGTYNEQFF
>TRBJ2-5|TRBV7-3
CASSRSGDLEETQYF
>TRBJ1-1|TRBV20-1
CSASGTELSNTEAFF
>TRBJ1-2|TRBV6-5
CASSYSIPQGRRNGYTF
>TRBJ2-3|TRBV2
CASSWRTRTDTQYF
>TRBJ1-5|TRBV10-3
CAISAGSAGENQPQHF
>TRBJ2-3|TRBV4-1
CASSQVQGGTDTQYF
>TRBJ2-7|TRBV10-2
CASRLTGFGYEQYF
>TRBJ1-1|TRBV12-3/TRBV12-4
CASSPRTAYTEAFF
>TRBJ2-7|TRBV12-3/TRBV12-4
CASKNSGQGNEQYF
>TRBJ2-3|TRBV4-3
CASSQVSSGGSSTDTQYF
>TRBJ2-2|TRBV5-1
CASSLGTTANTGELFF
>TRBJ1-1|TRBV19
CASSPRTGAEAFF
>TRBJ1-1|TRBV30
CASVGRGYTEAFF
>TRBJ2-3|TRBV24-1
CATSGTGGNTDTQYF
>TRBJ2-2|TRBV10-2
CACFGSGALANTGELFF
>TRBJ1-4|TRBV27
CASSLSWTGGGKLFF
>TRBJ1-1|TRBV29-1
CSGSGTLNTEAFF
>TRBJ2-3|TRBV10-2
CAILRDRETDTQYF
>TRBJ1-2|TRBV7-3
CASSSGQGLITF
>TRBJ2-5|TRBV20-1
CSARETGGKTQYF
>TRBJ1-1|TRBV2
CASSEAWRDTEAFF
>TRBJ2-2|TRBV5-1
CASSFAGRTGELFF
>TRBJ1-1|TRBV5-1
CASSLGSVIAEAFF
>TRBJ2-5|TRBV19
CASSNSPGTGGAKTQYF
>TRBJ2-2|TRBV4-3
CASSTRDRGPSGELFF
>TRBJ1-1|TRBV29-1
CSAAFTEAFF
>TRBJ1-1|TRBV5-1
CASSWRTGNTEAFF
>TRBJ2-3|TRBV6-2/TRBV6-3
CASTLSDRPTDTQYF
>TRBJ1-5|TRBV6-6
CASKGVSQPQHF
>TRBJ2-2|TRBV4-3
CASNQGRYTGELFF
>TRBJ1-6|TRBV5-1
CASSAGVSVSPLHF
>TRBJ1-5|TRBV5-1
CASSSDGSNQPQHF
>TRBJ2-1|TRBV7-2
CASTSYNEQFF
>TRBJ1-2|TRBV5-4
CASSWRGASHYGYTF
>TRBJ2-1|TRBV21-1
CASSTQAGESEQFF
>TRBJ1-6|TRBV9
CASSEHGPGPNSPLHF
>TRBJ2-7|TRBV7-9
CASSLTGTSYEQYF
>TRBJ2-2|TRBV7-9
CASSLRGDGGELFF